This TCR beta chain was documented in a study of cytomegalovirus exposure and HLA in healthy donors. The PCR ran on 60 Vbeta and 13 Jbeta primers. Generated by immunoSEQ multiplex PCR, the TCRdb table keeps only in-frame clones and is missing some. The data contain 150,000 to 250,000 clones, roughly 79% of them singletons. Sample: PBMCs. The receptor was isolated from a man aged 25-45 years in good health and CMV-seronegative.

CDR3 DNA: TGTGCCAGCAGTGAAGATCCGCCTAATAGCAATCAGCCCCAGCATTTT. This translates into CASSEDPPNSNQPQHF. The V call is TRBV2, the J call TRBJ1-5; D not certain. The CDR3 covers 16 residues. Trimming stripped 1 base from V and 0 bases from J, with 10 bases between. CDR1 and CDR2 from the germline V gene are SNHLY and FYNNEI.